This T cell receptor beta chain originates from a study of regulatory T cells in long-lasting Graves disease. There are many counts of this clonotype. The CDR3 contains 14 residues. Trimming took off 4 bases at V and 5 bases at J, with 12 bases between the two ends. The germline V gene has CDR1 MNHEY and CDR2 SVGEGT. Combining iRepertoire HTBI primers with Arm-PCR of CDR3 regions, the authors built TCR beta libraries. TCRdb analysed the multiplex PCR reads with MiXCR anew, one entry per CDR3 protein. The sample yields a few hundred thousand distinct CDR3 sequences, about 17% seen once. Time point denoted: newly diagnosed GD, antithyroid drugs for less than 3 months. Isolated PBMC RNA provided the starting material for the TCR library. These data also formed part of another study, on T cells in Graves' hyperthyroidism and ophthalmopathy. As that report states: In the blood, most expanded thyroid clonotypes above 0.001 appeared as well.

This TCR came from a woman in her twenties or thirties with Graves disease. The V and J genes are TRBV6-2 or TRBV6-3 and TRBJ1-5; D is possibly TRBD1 (5 bases). Sequenced here: peripheral blood mononuclear cells (PBMCs), sampled at new diagnosis, from a patient treated with antithyroid drugs. Here the CDR3 reads CASSSRGGDQPQHF. DNA of the CDR3: TGTGCCAGCAGTTCCCGGGGGGGGGATCAGCCCCAGCATTTT.